This T cell receptor (beta chain) was sequenced for a study of read filtering for tumor transcriptome and immune sequencing. About the study: Transcriptome libraries were built from DNase-treated RNA. Study-wide results and limits: IR-seq and RNA-seq agreed better without single-read clonotypes. Compared with RNA-seq, IR-seq gave much higher clonotype depth and reliability.

This clonotype was picked up many times. The antigen remains unidentified. At the time of active disease, bone marrow was collected from every patient. This library used roughly 370 ng RNA and molecular barcoded adaptors spanning alpha/delta and beta/gamma chains. TCRdb independently ran MiXCR on the reads; one entry per CDR3 protein. The repertoire holds about 50,000 distinct CDR3 sequences, with roughly a fifth as singletons. The sample comprised a population of CD138-negative cells sorted from bone marrow. The TCR sequence derives from a donor aged 40 or over with multiple myeloma.

This CDR3 reads CASRGYGSDNEQFF. CDR3 in DNA: TGTGCCAGCAGGGGGTACGGGAGCGATAATGAGCAGTTCTTC. The V gene is TRBV6-2 or TRBV6-3, the J gene TRBJ2-1, with D possibly TRBD2 on 6 matching bases. Per the germline V gene, CDR1 is MNHEY and CDR2 is SVGEGT. The CDR3 runs to 14 residues. V lost 6 bases and J lost 7, with 16 bases in between.